Following are 29 T cell receptor beta chains from one sample sequenced in a study of blood T cell repertoires in COVID-19. Assay: immunoSEQ multiplex PCR; the TCRdb copy retains only in-frame clones and omits some. The sample lists around 150,000 clones; about 77% were seen once. Sequenced sample: peripheral blood. The receptors here all came from a woman aged 45-65 years with active or convalescent COVID-19.

V gene TRBV24-1 combines with J gene TRBJ2-5; TRBD1 might be the D (5 bases). Germline lookup yields CDR1 KGHDR and CDR2 SFDVKD. V was pared by 4 bases and J by 5 bases, with 16 bases between. This CDR3 region has 15 residues. This chain's CDR3 is CATSDPGFFWETQYF. CDR3 nucleotides: TGTGCCACCAGTGACCCAGGGTTCTTCTGGGAGACCCAGTACTTC.

The V gene is TRBV28, the J gene TRBJ2-6; 9 bases map to TRBD1. Germline V gene lookup returns CDR1 MDHEN and CDR2 SYDVKM. The V and J ends lost 4 bases and 0 bases, in that order; junction bases with no gene match: 10. This CDR3 comprises 19 residues. The CDR3 sequence: CASSSGTGFFRSGANVLTF. In DNA, the CDR3 is TGTGCCAGCAGTTCCGGGACAGGGTTCTTCCGCTCTGGGGCCAACGTCCTGACTTTC.

This clone was recorded only once. The chain uses TRBV7-8 and TRBJ1-2, with TRBD1 as a possible D gene (5 bases). The germline gives CDR1 SGHVS, CDR2 FQNEAQ. Trimming took off 5 bases at V and 6 bases at J, with 16 bases between the two ends. The CDR3 sequence is 14 residues long. The DNA of the CDR3 is TGTGCCAGCAGCGCCGGCGGGGGAACGGATGGCTACACCTTC. Protein sequence: CASSAGGGTDGYTF.

This rearrangement joins TRBV6-6 to TRBJ2-5; D gene uncertain. V was trimmed by 1 base and J by 3 bases, leaving 6 bases between them. The CDR3 sequence is 13 residues long. The germline CDR1 and CDR2 sequences are MNHNY and SVGAGI (reference sequence). As DNA, the CDR3 is TGTGCCAGCAGTTACTACGAGGAAGAGACCCAGTACTTC. Translated, it gives CASSYYEEETQYF.

This clone showed up just once. The V call is TRBV3-1 (or the pseudogene TRBV3-2), the J call TRBJ2-7; TRBD2 agrees at 11 bases. The CDR3 has 16 amino acids. Germline CDR1 LGHDT, CDR2 YNNKEL (reference sequence). V dropped 4 bases and J dropped 3; count of bases not matched to a gene: 8. CDR3 protein: CASSPSASGGRYEQYF. The DNA of the CDR3 is TGTGCCAGCAGCCCCAGTGCTAGCGGGGGGCGCTACGAGCAGTACTTC.

This clone was seen just once. This chain connects TRBV3-1 (or the pseudogene TRBV3-2) to TRBJ2-2; no firm D call. Germline CDR1 reads LGHDT; CDR2 reads YNNKEL (reference sequence). Trimming took off 0 bases at V and 0 bases at J, with 8 bases between the two ends. The CDR3 has 16 amino acids. The CDR3 loop is CASSQDWRSNTGELFF. CDR3 nucleotides: TGTGCCAGCAGCCAAGATTGGCGGTCGAACACCGGGGAGCTGTTTTTT.

This sequence joins TRBV7-2 and TRBJ2-1, with 9 bases lining up with TRBD2. V trimming: 4 bases; J trimming: 9 bases; junction bases outside the gene matches: 16. CDR1 and CDR2 (germline): SGHTA, FQGNSA. The CDR3 loop spans 17 amino acids. The CDR3 region is CASSSALGAGGLLEQFF. CDR3 bases: TGTGCCAGCAGCTCGGCCCTTGGGGCGGGGGGGCTTCTTGAGCAGTTCTTC.

This rearrangement joins TRBV5-6 to TRBJ2-3, with 13 positions matching TRBD2. The trim removed 4 bases at V and 3 bases at J, leaving 5 bases unmatched. The germline V gene encodes CDR1 SGHDT and CDR2 YYEEEE. CDR3 length: 16 residues. The CDR3 coding sequence is TGTGCCAGCAGCGGCGGGACTAGCGGGGAGACAGATACGCAGTATTTT. Amino acids: CASSGGTSGETDTQYF.

This chain uses TRBV4-3 with TRBJ2-2, with D uncertain. This CDR3 has 14 residues. CDR1 LGHNA and CDR2 YSLEER come from the germline V gene. Trimming removed 1 base at V and 1 base at J, with 4 bases between. CDR3 protein: CASSQAWNTGELFF. The CDR3, as DNA: TGCGCCAGCAGCCAAGCTTGGAACACCGGGGAGCTGTTTTTT.

This rearrangement joins TRBV7-8 to TRBJ1-1; D is possibly TRBD1 (5 bases). Germline V gene sequence: CDR1 SGHVS, CDR2 FQNEAQ. Trimming stripped 4 bases from V and 0 bases from J, with 12 bases between. The CDR3 is 15 amino acids. CDR3 loop: CASSSVGGLNTEAFF. In nucleotides, the CDR3 is TGTGCCAGCAGCTCCGTCGGGGGTTTGAACACTGAAGCTTTCTTT.

The genes are TRBV29-1 and TRBJ1-2, with D perhaps TRBD1 (6 bases). Trimming removed 7 bases from V and 4 bases from J, with 22 bases in between. The CDR3 sequence is 15 residues long. Germline assignment: CDR1 SQVTM and CDR2 ANQGSEA. The CDR3 loop reads CSGYLYGGAGYGYTF. CDR3 DNA sequence: TGCAGCGGATACCTATATGGGGGCGCCGGCTATGGCTACACCTTC. The full variable domain, in which reference TRBV29-1 and TRBJ1-2 provide the parts outside the CDR3, is SAVISQKPSRDICQRGTSLTIQCQVDSQVTMMFWYRQQPGQSLTLIATANQGSEATYESGFVIDKFPISRPNLTFSTLTVSNMSPEDSSIYLCSGYLYGGAGYGYTFGSGTRLTVV.

The V and J genes are TRBV2 and TRBJ1-1, with TRBD1 as a possible D gene (5 bases). The V end lost 3 bases, the J end lost 0 bases, and 8 bases lay between the germline ends. This CDR3 contains 14 residues. Germline CDR1 is SNHLY and CDR2 is FYNNEI. CDR3 sequence: CASSDQGMNTEAFF. In nucleotides, the CDR3 is TGTGCCAGCAGTGATCAGGGAATGAACACTGAAGCTTTCTTT.

The table lists this clone with a few counts. The V gene is TRBV29-1, the J gene TRBJ1-4; D not resolved. Germline values: CDR1 SQVTM, CDR2 ANQGSEA. The CDR3 loop spans 11 amino acids. V was shortened by 2 bases and J by 4 bases, with 2 bases between the two germline ends. CDR3 coding DNA: TGCAGCGTTGAACTTAATGAAAAACTGTTTTTT. Translating it yields CSVELNEKLFF.

The V gene is TRBV7-2, the J gene TRBJ2-2; TRBD1 is a possible D gene (5 bases). CDR1 is SGHTA and CDR2 is FQGNSA in the germline V gene. V lost 4 bases and J 8 bases, leaving 17 bases between the germline ends. The CDR3 totals 15 residues. The CDR3 spells CASSSRQSPRGELFF. The CDR3 bases are TGTGCCAGCAGCTCTCGACAGTCCCCAAGGGGGGAGCTGTTTTTT.

This sequence joins TRBV7-9 and TRBJ2-1; 8 bases line up with TRBD2. The CDR3 consists of 14 residues. Germline CDR1 SEHNR, CDR2 FQNEAQ (reference sequence). Unmatched junction bases numbered 6, after V lost 3 bases and J lost 8 bases. The CDR3 protein is CASSLTGGAHEQFF. As DNA, the CDR3 is TGTGCCAGCAGCTTGACCGGGGGGGCCCATGAGCAGTTCTTC.

In DNA, the CDR3 is TGTGCCAGTAGTATGCCAGGGCGCACTGAAGCTTTCTTT. Amino acid sequence: CASSMPGRTEAFF. This chain connects TRBV19 to TRBJ1-1; weak D call: TRBD1 (5 bases). Germline V gives CDR1 LNHDA, CDR2 SQIVND (reference sequence). The CDR3 is made up of 13 amino acids. Trimming left V 3 bases short and J 4 bases short, with 9 bases between.

This clone was detected only once. The V and J genes are TRBV2 and TRBJ1-2, with 8 bases identical to TRBD1. The CDR3 totals 13 residues. After removal of 6 bases from V and 3 bases from J, the junction contained 3 bases not matched to a gene. Germline V gene data show CDR1 as SNHLY and CDR2 as FYNNEI. The CDR3 loop is CASREGQDYGYTF. In DNA form, the CDR3 reads TGTGCCAGCAGGGAGGGACAGGACTATGGCTACACCTTC.

The chain links TRBV6-2 or TRBV6-3 to TRBJ2-6, with 7 bases lining up with TRBD1. Germline V gene lookup returns CDR1 MNHEY and CDR2 SVGEGT. The length of the CDR3 is 15 residues. J gave up 3 bases and V 3 bases, and 2 bases lay outside the gene matches. CDR3 sequence (DNA): TGTGCCAGCAGTTATACAGGGGTTGGGGCCAACGTCCTGACTTTC. Its protein product is CASSYTGVGANVLTF.

The rearrangement links TRBV3-1 (or the pseudogene TRBV3-2) to TRBJ2-3; 10 positions match TRBD2. CDR3 length: 22 amino acids. Germline trimming cut 1 base from V and 1 base from J; bases unmatched to any gene: 20. Germline-derived CDR1 and CDR2 are LGHDT and YNNKEL (reference sequence). The CDR3 protein is CASSQGEVQRGGQSHGTDTQYF. For the CDR3, the DNA is TGTGCCAGCAGCCAAGGGGAGGTCCAGCGGGGGGGCCAGTCTCACGGCACAGATACGCAGTATTTT.

V is TRBV7-7 and J is TRBJ2-1; 11 bases align to TRBD1. From germline, CDR1 is SSHAT and CDR2 FNYEAQ (reference sequence). CDR3 length equals 15 residues. V was clipped by 0 bases and J by 7 bases; unmatched bases: 2. CDR3 protein: CASSLAGDRGNEQFF. The CDR3 bases are TGTGCCAGCAGCTTAGCCGGGGACAGGGGGAATGAGCAGTTCTTC.

The rearrangement links TRBV27 to TRBJ2-1, with D hard to call. Germline lookup yields CDR1 MNHEY and CDR2 SMNVEV (reference sequence). Trimming stripped 3 bases from V and 2 bases from J, with 8 bases between. The CDR3 spans 14 residues. This chain's CDR3 is CASSFRRTYNEQFF. The CDR3 region has the DNA TGTGCCAGCAGTTTTAGGCGGACCTACAATGAGCAGTTCTTC.

The chain is built from TRBV7-3 and TRBJ2-2; TRBD2 agrees at 8 bases. The CDR3 has 14 amino acids. Trimming cost V 6 bases and J 4 bases; bases outside gene matches: 4. CDR1 is SGHTA, CDR2 FQGTGA, per germline. CDR3 DNA: TGTGCCAGCAGACCCGGGACTAGCACCGGGGAGCTGTTTTTT. This sequence encodes CASRPGTSTGELFF.

This clone has a single count. The CDR3 DNA reads as TGTGCCAGCAGGATAGCACTTAATCAGCCCCAGCATTTT. Residues: CASRIALNQPQHF. This chain uses TRBV6-5 with TRBJ1-5; D not certain. The germline V gene has CDR1 MNHEY and CDR2 SVGAGI. The CDR3 has 13 amino acids. With 6 bases removed from V and 4 bases from J, the gap between germline ends came to 10 bases.

V usage is TRBV2 and J usage is TRBJ2-2; 7 bases are a match to TRBD1. Looked up from germline, CDR1 is SNHLY and CDR2 is FYNNEI. The CDR3 consists of 13 residues. The junction had 3 bases not matched to a gene; V was cut back by 5 bases and J by 6 bases. CDR3 in DNA: TGTGCCAGCAGTCTGACAGGGCCCGGGGAGCTGTTTTTT. Residues: CASSLTGPGELFF.

In its sample, this clone was seen a few times. The V call is TRBV28, the J call TRBJ2-1; D is unclear. CDR1 and CDR2 from the germline V gene are MDHEN and SYDVKM. CDR3 length equals 11 residues. V was trimmed by 6 bases and J by 12 bases, leaving 12 bases between them. The CDR3 region is CASSRTRRQFF. For the CDR3, the DNA is TGTGCCAGCAGCCGAACCCGTAGGCAGTTCTTC.

The chain combines TRBV19 with TRBJ1-2; 10 nucleotides line up with TRBD1. This CDR3 is 14 amino acids long. Trimming cost V 7 bases and J 3 bases; bases outside gene matches: 5. Germline V CDR1 and CDR2: LNHDA, SQIVND (reference sequence). CDR3 coding DNA: TGTGCCAGTAATCGACAGGGGGCCCACTATGGCTACACCTTC. This codes for CASNRQGAHYGYTF. Full variable domain (remainder filled in from reference TRBV19 and TRBJ1-2): DGGITQSPKYLFRKEGQNVTLSCEQNLNHDAMYWYRQDPGQGLRLIYYSQIVNDFQKGDIAEGYSVSREKKESFPLTVTSAQKNPTAFYLCASNRQGAHYGYTFGSGTRLTVV.

The CDR3 here is CASSRRRDYSYNEQFF. DNA for the CDR3: TGTGCCAGCAGTCGGCGACGGGACTACTCCTACAATGAGCAGTTCTTC. The V and J genes are TRBV27 and TRBJ2-1; 7 bases align to TRBD2. V shed 5 bases, J shed 0 bases, and the junction held 7 bases outside the gene matches. CDR3 length: 16 residues. The germline CDR1 and CDR2 sequences are MNHEY and SMNVEV (reference sequence).

This chain joins TRBV29-1 and TRBJ2-7; possibly TRBD1 for D (5 bases). V lost 7 bases and J 0 bases, leaving 10 bases between the germline ends. Germline CDR1 SQVTM, CDR2 ANQGSEA. The CDR3 totals 12 residues. The CDR3 region is CSATTDSYEQYF. The DNA for the CDR3 is TGCAGCGCTACGACAGACTCCTACGAGCAGTACTTC.

This chain joins TRBV2 and TRBJ1-2; TRBD1 is a possible D gene (5 bases). The germline V and J ends were trimmed by 6 bases and 8 bases, with 19 bases remaining between them. Per germline, CDR1 SNHLY and CDR2 FYNNEI. The CDR3 is 14 amino acids. In DNA, the CDR3 is TGTGCCAGCAGCCCGGACACCAACATAAGCGGCTACACCTTC. This sequence encodes CASSPDTNISGYTF.